This T cell receptor beta chain was retrieved from a study of cytomegalovirus exposure and HLA in healthy donors. Study context: A previous analysis identified about 110 million unique TCR beta sequences derived from some 200 million T cells. Findings of the study overall: Later analysis suggested most CMV-associated TCR beta chains were HLA-restricted. Reported results showed that the classifier diagnosed cytomegalovirus status with high specificity and sensitivity.

A remark on this clone: Antigen specificity is unknown.

Primers included in the PCR were 60 Vbeta and 13 Jbeta primers. In the source study's methods: The count from a later analysis was 79 million or so unique TCR beta chains, about 9.9 million of them shared. This table comes from immunoSEQ multiplex PCR, and its TCRdb copy is limited to in-frame clones, with some not included. V, J and clone size are those of that table, while D and trimming were read from the DNA. Of over 150,000 clones listed, 76% are singletons. Germline CDR1 and CDR2: SNHLY and FYNNEI. The length of the CDR3 is 15 residues. J was trimmed by 5 bases and V by 6 bases; bases with no gene match: 8.

What was sequenced was PBMCs. The chain recombines TRBV2 with TRBJ2-5, with TRBD2 matching over 11 bases. This receptor was identified in a man between 60 and 70 years old in good health and CMV-seronegative. CDR3 nucleotide sequence: TGTGCCAGCAGGCAAATAGCGGGAGGGGGCGAGACCCAGTACTTC. It is translated as CASRQIAGGGETQYF. The whole variable domain, remainder taken from reference TRBV2 and TRBJ2-5, is EPEVTQTPSHQVTQMGQEVILRCVPISNHLYFYWYRQILGQKVEFLVSFYNNEISEKSEIFDDQFSVERPDGSNFTLKIRSTKLEDSAMYFCASRQIAGGGETQYFGPGTRLLVL.